The subject of this entry is one T cell receptor beta chain. Its matching antigen is unknown. This sample is drawn from a study of radiotherapy plus CTLA-4 blockade in lung cancer. Focal radiation plus CTLA-4 blockade with ipilimumab was given to patients with chemo-refractory metastatic non-small-cell lung cancer. Assay used: immunoSEQ multiplex PCR; TCRdb lists only in-frame clones, some missing. The sample holds 65,000 to 95,000 clones, approximately 86% seen once. Trimming cost V 4 bases and J 0 bases, with 7 bases left between them. This CDR3 contains 15 residues. Germline CDR1 MNHEY, CDR2 SMNVEV (reference sequence). Whole-study results and caveats: Radiotherapy was combined with ipilimumab, and tumor-derived TCR clones then expanded in blood.

The source of this sequence is a human donor with non-small cell lung cancer who had stable disease on radiotherapy plus ipilimumab. Sample: peripheral blood, taken from a patient treated with radiotherapy plus ipilimumab. V usage is TRBV27 and J usage is TRBJ1-6; no clear D. CDR3 protein: CASSSWSSYNSPLHF. In nucleotides, the CDR3 is TGTGCCAGCAGTTCTTGGAGCTCCTATAATTCACCCCTCCACTTT.